The present entry profiles one T cell receptor (beta chain) with its context. The sample originates from a study of T-cell reconstitution after alpha-beta-depleted transplantation in children. Preparation of the TCRbeta library used unique molecular identifiers. TCRdb called the PCR reads again in MiXCR, with one record for every CDR3 protein. The sample has more than 200,000 distinct CDR3 sequences, roughly a quarter seen once. This receptor was obtained from a girl under 10 years old with Fanconi anemia, due to receive a stem cell transplant. Sequences were derived from PBMCs, sampled before TCRalphabeta/CD19-depleted stem cell transplant.

The CDR3: CSGYQNYEQYF. In DNA form, the CDR3 reads TGCAGTGGATACCAGAACTACGAGCAGTACTTC. V usage is TRBV20-1 and J usage is TRBJ2-7; the D is unclear. The germline CDR1 and CDR2 sequences are DFQATT and SNEGSKA (reference sequence). Trimming stripped 7 bases from V and 3 bases from J, with 10 bases between. This CDR3 has 11 amino acids.